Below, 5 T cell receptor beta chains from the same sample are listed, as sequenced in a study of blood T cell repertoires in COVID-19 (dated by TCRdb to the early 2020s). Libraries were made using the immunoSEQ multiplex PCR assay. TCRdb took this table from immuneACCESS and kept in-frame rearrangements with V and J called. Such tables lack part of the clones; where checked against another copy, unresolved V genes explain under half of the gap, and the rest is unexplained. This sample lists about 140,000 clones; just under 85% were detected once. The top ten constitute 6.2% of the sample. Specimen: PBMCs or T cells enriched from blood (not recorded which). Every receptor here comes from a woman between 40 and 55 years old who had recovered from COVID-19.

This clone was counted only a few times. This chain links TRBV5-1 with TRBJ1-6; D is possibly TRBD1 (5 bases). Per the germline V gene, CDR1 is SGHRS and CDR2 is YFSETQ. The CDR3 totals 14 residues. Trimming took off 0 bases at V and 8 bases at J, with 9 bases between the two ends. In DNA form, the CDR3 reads TGCGCCAGCAGCTTGGACGGCAGGGATTCACCCCTCCACTTT. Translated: CASSLDGRDSPLHF.

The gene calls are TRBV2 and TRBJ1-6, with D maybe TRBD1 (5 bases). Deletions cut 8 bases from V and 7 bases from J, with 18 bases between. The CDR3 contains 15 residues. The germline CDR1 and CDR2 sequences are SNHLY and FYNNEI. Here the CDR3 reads CASFGDGEGNSPLHF. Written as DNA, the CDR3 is TGTGCCAGCTTCGGGGACGGGGAGGGCAATTCACCCCTCCACTTT.

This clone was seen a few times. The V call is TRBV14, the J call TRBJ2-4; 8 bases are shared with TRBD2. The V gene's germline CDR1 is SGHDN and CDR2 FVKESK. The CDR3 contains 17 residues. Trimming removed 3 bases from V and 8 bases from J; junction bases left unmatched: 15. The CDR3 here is CASSHRLIAGSFDIQYF. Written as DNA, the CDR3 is TGTGCCAGCAGCCACCGTCTAATAGCGGGGTCGTTTGACATTCAGTACTTC.

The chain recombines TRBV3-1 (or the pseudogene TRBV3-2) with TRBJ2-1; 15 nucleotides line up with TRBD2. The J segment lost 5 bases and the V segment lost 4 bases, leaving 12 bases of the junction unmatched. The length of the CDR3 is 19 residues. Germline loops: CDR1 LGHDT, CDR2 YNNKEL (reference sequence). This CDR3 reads CASSPLGLAGGGSDNEQFF. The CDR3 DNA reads TGTGCCAGCAGCCCCTTGGGACTAGCGGGAGGCGGGAGCGACAATGAGCAGTTCTTC.

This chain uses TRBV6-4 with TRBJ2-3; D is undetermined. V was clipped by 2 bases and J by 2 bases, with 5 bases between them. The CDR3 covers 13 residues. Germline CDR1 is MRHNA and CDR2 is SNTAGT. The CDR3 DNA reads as TGTGCCAGCAGTGACACAACCACAGATACGCAGTATTTT. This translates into CASSDTTTDTQYF.